This entry features one T cell receptor beta chain sequence. Authors' analysis steps: Amplification of reference gene primers provided the estimated nucleated cell counts. Data came from immunoSEQ multiplex PCR; TCRdb stores just in-frame clones and leaves some out. V and J calls and clone size are as listed in that table; D and trimming were resolved from the DNA. The sample carries about 56,000 clones, 80% to 90% recorded once. These data originate in a study of blood T cell repertoires in COVID-19. In the study overall: Samples taken during acute and convalescent COVID-19 were collected in the United States, Italy and Spain. PBMCs, B-cell-depleted T cells, or T cells provided the cDNA or gDNA that made up the material.

The sequence derives from a woman aged 80 or older with acute or convalescent COVID-19. Input material: peripheral blood.

The CDR3 sequence: CASSWGQGDSPLHF. The CDR3 bases are TGCGCCAGCAGCTGGGGACAGGGAGATTCACCCCTCCACTTT. This chain links TRBV5-1 with TRBJ1-6; 9 nucleotides line up with TRBD1. V lost 3 bases and J lost 8; bases outside the gene matches: 3. The CDR3 is 14 residues long. The germline V gene has CDR1 SGHRS and CDR2 YFSETQ.